This T cell receptor (beta chain) came from a study of cytomegalovirus exposure and HLA in healthy donors. 60 Vbeta and 13 Jbeta primers were used in PCR. Measured with immunoSEQ multiplex PCR; TCRdb has only the in-frame clones, and not every one. This table has 100,000 or so clones, approximately 80% appearing once. Germline V CDR1 and CDR2: SNHLY, FYNNEI. V lost 7 bases and J lost 7; bases outside the gene matches: 11. The CDR3 is 15 amino acids. This rearrangement joins TRBV2 to TRBJ2-1; 9 bases agree with TRBD2. This sequence originates from a man under 40 in good health and CMV-seropositive. Sequenced: PBMCs. For the CDR3, the DNA is TGTGCCAGCACCCGAGAAATAGCGGGAGTAAATGAGCAGTTCTTC. Amino acids: CASTREIAGVNEQFF. The full variable domain, its missing parts supplied by reference TRBV2 and TRBJ2-1, is EPEVTQTPSHQVTQMGQEVILRCVPISNHLYFYWYRQILGQKVEFLVSFYNNEISEKSEIFDDQFSVERPDGSNFTLKIRSTKLEDSAMYFCASTREIAGVNEQFFGPGTRLTVL.